The clone carrying this TCR beta chain has just a few counts. This entry belongs to a study of blood T cell repertoires in COVID-19. The wider study: There were acute and convalescent COVID-19 samples, and they came from the United States, Italy and Spain. Nucleic acid was either cDNA or gDNA, and it came from T cells, B-cell-depleted T cells, or PBMCs.

Authors' methods: Reference gene primers were amplified, and this amplification served to estimate nucleated cell counts. The method was immunoSEQ multiplex PCR; TCRdb's version includes in-frame clones alone and lacks a portion of them. V, J and clone size reflect that table, while D and trimming were determined from the DNA. This table holds around 140,000 clones, 80% to 90% found once. Patients of the Seattle cohort, enrolled during active infection, were followed longitudinally. The CDR3 contains 16 residues. With 7 bases clipped from V and 3 bases from J, the junction kept 9 bases outside the gene matches. Per germline, CDR1 KGHDR and CDR2 SFDVKD.

The chain joins TRBV24-1 to TRBJ2-2, with 8 bases matching TRBD1. Sequences were obtained from peripheral blood. The clonotype comes from a man between 18 and 29 years old with COVID-19, enrolled during active disease. CDR3 residues: CATSPAGTGHTGELFF. Written as DNA, the CDR3 is TGTGCCACCAGCCCCGCCGGGACAGGACACACCGGGGAGCTGTTTTTT.